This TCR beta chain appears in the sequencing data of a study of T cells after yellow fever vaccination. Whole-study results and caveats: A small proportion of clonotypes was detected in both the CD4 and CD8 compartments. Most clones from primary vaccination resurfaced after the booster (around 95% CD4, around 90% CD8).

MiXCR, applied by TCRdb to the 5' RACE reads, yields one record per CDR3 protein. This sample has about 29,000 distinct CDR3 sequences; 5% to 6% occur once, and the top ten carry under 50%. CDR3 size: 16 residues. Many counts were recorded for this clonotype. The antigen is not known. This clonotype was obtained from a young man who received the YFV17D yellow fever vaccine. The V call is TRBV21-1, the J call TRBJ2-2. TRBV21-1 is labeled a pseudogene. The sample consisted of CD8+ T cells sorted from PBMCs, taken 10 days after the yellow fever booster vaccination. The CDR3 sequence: CASSKEKGRGTGELFF. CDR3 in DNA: TGTGCCAGCAGCAAAGAAAAGGGTCGGGGCACCGGGGAGCTGTTTTTT.